These 32 T cell receptor beta chains were all obtained from the same sample, sequenced in a study of beta chain features in type 1 diabetes. Expressed TCRB transcripts got sequenced, as all isolated RNA was reverse transcribed. TCRdb keeps only in-frame clones here, not all; method: immunoSEQ multiplex PCR. The data hold about 320,000 clones, with 13% to 15% observed a single time. The material sequenced was central memory CD4+ T cells from blood. The receptor set was obtained from a man aged 30-40 years in good health.

The genes are TRBV7-9 and TRBJ1-4; maybe TRBD1 (6 bases). CDR1 and CDR2 from the germline V gene are SEHNR and FQNEAQ (reference sequence). This CDR3 region has 14 residues. With 0 bases removed from V and 8 bases from J, the gap between germline ends came to 10 bases. CDR3 DNA: TGTGCCAGCAGCTTAGCAGGACAGATAGAAAAACTGTTTTTT. Protein sequence: CASSLAGQIEKLFF.

The rearrangement links TRBV30 to TRBJ2-5; D is perhaps TRBD1 (6 bases). The germline V and J ends were trimmed by 2 bases and 5 bases, with 12 bases remaining between them. This CDR3 has 13 residues. Germline V gives CDR1 GTSNPN, CDR2 SVGIG (reference sequence). Here the CDR3 DNA reads TGTGCCTGGAGTCGAAGAGACAGGGAGACCCAGTACTTC. Its translation: CAWSRRDRETQYF.

This clone turned up a few times. CDR3 protein: CASNTGYGNTIYF. The CDR3, as DNA: TGTGCCAGCAATACAGGTTATGGAAACACCATATATTTT. V gene TRBV11-2 combines with J gene TRBJ1-3, with D tentatively TRBD1 (5 bases). The CDR3 totals 13 residues. The V gene lost 7 bases and the J gene lost 3 bases, with 10 bases spanning the gap. Per germline, CDR1 SGHAT and CDR2 FQNNGV. Combining the CDR3 with reference TRBV11-2 and TRBJ1-3 gives the whole variable domain EAGVAQSPRYKIIEKRQSVAFWCNPISGHATLYWYQQILGQGPKLLIQFQNNGVVDDSQLPKDRFSAERLKGVDSTLKIQPAKLEDSAVYLCASNTGYGNTIYFGEGSWLTVV.

This rearrangement joins TRBV4-1 to TRBJ2-7; D is uncertain. Germline CDR1 is MGHRA and CDR2 is YSYEKL. V lost 0 bases to trimming and J lost 7 bases, with 4 bases between them. The CDR3 has 11 residues. The CDR3 region has the DNA TGCGCCAGCAGCCAAGAGCGGGAGCAGTACTTC. Its translation: CASSQEREQYF.

The chain recombines TRBV28 with TRBJ2-3; D is possibly TRBD2 (6 bases). Trimming stripped 1 base from V and 0 bases from J, with 17 bases between. There are 18 residues in the CDR3. Germline CDR1 and CDR2: MDHEN and SYDVKM. CDR3 coding DNA: TGTGCCAGCAGTTTATATGGCTCCGGGGGAGTAAGCACAGATACGCAGTATTTT. Its protein product is CASSLYGSGGVSTDTQYF.

This clone has only a few counts. The J gene is TRBJ2-5, the V gene TRBV2; D remains unclear. Looked up from germline, CDR1 is SNHLY and CDR2 is FYNNEI. The CDR3 has 13 amino acids. The ends were cut back, 5 bases at V and 4 bases at J, with 11 bases in the middle. The CDR3 DNA is TGTGCCAGCAGTACAAATAGGAGAGAGACCCAGTACTTC. Translation gives CASSTNRRETQYF.

V and J are TRBV4-3 and TRBJ2-1, with D hard to call. V was clipped by 5 bases and J by 6 bases, with 17 bases between them. CDR3 length: 15 amino acids. Germline V gene lookup returns CDR1 LGHNA and CDR2 YSLEER. In nucleotides, the CDR3 is TGCGCCAGCAGCTCATCGGCACAGTTGAGCAATGAGCAGTTCTTC. Its protein product is CASSSSAQLSNEQFF.

In this sample, this clone turned up a few times. The chain joins TRBV4-1 to TRBJ2-1; D is tentatively TRBD1 or TRBD2 (6 bases each). CDR1 is MGHRA, CDR2 YSYEKL, per germline. This CDR3 is 16 amino acids long. The V end lost 0 bases, the J end lost 4 bases, and 13 bases lay between the germline ends. CDR3: CASSQEVRGLYNEQFF. The CDR3 DNA sequence: TGCGCCAGCAGCCAAGAGGTCCGGGGGCTGTACAATGAGCAGTTCTTC.

This chain connects TRBV11-1 to TRBJ2-3, with 7 bases identical to TRBD1. After removal of 2 bases from V and 4 bases from J, the junction contained 3 bases not matched to a gene. From germline, CDR1 is SGHAT and CDR2 FQDESV (reference sequence). This CDR3 is 14 amino acids long. The CDR3 DNA reads as TGTGCCAGCAGCTTACCAGGGGGTCCAGATACGCAGTATTTT. Residues: CASSLPGGPDTQYF.

This clone showed up just a few times. The V gene is TRBV7-7, the J gene TRBJ2-5; 8 bases line up with TRBD2. The V gene end was trimmed by 6 bases and the J gene end by 5 bases; junction bases not matched to a gene: 11. The CDR3 is 15 residues long. Germline values: CDR1 SSHAT, CDR2 FNYEAQ (reference sequence). The CDR3 DNA sequence: TGTGCCAGCAGTGAAGCGGGGACTAGTTCCGAGACCCAGTACTTC. Protein: CASSEAGTSSETQYF.

This clone showed up just a few times. The chain employs TRBV11-2 and TRBJ2-5, with TRBD2 matching 11 bases. Germline-derived CDR1 and CDR2 are SGHAT and FQNNGV. With 4 bases clipped from V and 2 bases from J, the junction kept 15 bases outside the gene matches. The CDR3 has 19 residues. This chain's CDR3 is CASSSYRTSGQYFQETQYF. The DNA for the CDR3 is TGTGCCAGCAGCTCGTACCGGACTAGCGGGCAATACTTTCAAGAGACCCAGTACTTC.

This clone was picked up a small number of times. V usage is TRBV7-9 and J usage is TRBJ2-3; no firm D call. The CDR3 is 12 amino acids. Germline V gene sequence: CDR1 SEHNR, CDR2 FQNEAQ (reference sequence). V shed 5 bases and J shed 2 bases, with 5 bases lying between them. The CDR3 DNA is TGTGCCAGCAGCGAAAACACAGATACGCAGTATTTT. It is translated as CASSENTDTQYF.

In this sample, this clone turned up a few times. The V call is TRBV5-6, the J call TRBJ1-2, with TRBD1 identical over 7 bases. The CDR3 has 14 amino acids. Germline CDR1 is SGHDT and CDR2 is YYEEEE. The trim removed 2 bases at V and 8 bases at J, leaving 9 bases unmatched. The CDR3 DNA reads as TGTGCCAGCAGCTTCCAGGACAGGCTCTACGGCTACACCTTC. Protein product: CASSFQDRLYGYTF.

This CDR3 reads CASDRDSGGYTF. The CDR3 nucleotides are TGTGCCAGCGACCGGGACAGTGGGGGCTACACCTTC. This chain connects TRBV2 to TRBJ1-2; TRBD1 matches 7 bases. Germline CDR1 reads SNHLY; CDR2 reads FYNNEI. Losses at the gene ends were 8 bases for V and 8 bases for J; bases not matched to a gene: 8. The CDR3 has 12 residues. Based on the CDR3 plus reference TRBV2 and TRBJ1-2, the full variable domain is EPEVTQTPSHQVTQMGQEVILRCVPISNHLYFYWYRQILGQKVEFLVSFYNNEISEKSEIFDDQFSVERPDGSNFTLKIRSTKLEDSAMYFCASDRDSGGYTFGSGTRLTVV.

The sample holds one count of this clone. The chain joins TRBV5-6 to TRBJ2-2; 8 nucleotides agree with TRBD2. The CDR3 extends over 14 amino acids. The germline V gene has CDR1 SGHDT and CDR2 YYEEEE. With 4 bases clipped from V and 4 bases from J, the junction kept 3 bases outside the gene matches. CDR3 nucleotides: TGTGCCAGCAGCGTCGGGAGGGTCACCGGGGAGCTGTTTTTT. Translated, it gives CASSVGRVTGELFF.

This chain links TRBV7-2 with TRBJ2-1; the D gene is possibly TRBD2 (6 bases). The germline CDR1 and CDR2 sequences are SGHTA and FQGNSA. Deletions cut 1 base from V and 0 bases from J, with 7 bases between. The CDR3 consists of 15 residues. CDR3 protein: CASSLGGNSYNEQFF. The CDR3, as DNA: TGTGCCAGCAGCTTAGGCGGGAACTCCTACAATGAGCAGTTCTTC.

This clone was observed a handful of times. V and J are TRBV9 and TRBJ2-1; weak D call: TRBD1 (6 bases). The CDR3 is 15 residues long. V lost 3 bases and J lost 0, with 10 bases in between. Germline CDR1 reads SGDLS; CDR2 reads YYNGEE. The CDR3 DNA sequence: TGTGCCAGCAGCGAGGGGGTCGACTCCTACAATGAGCAGTTCTTC. Protein sequence: CASSEGVDSYNEQFF.

The chain joins TRBV4-2 to TRBJ2-1; possible D gene TRBD2, 6 bases. The CDR3 consists of 14 residues. V was trimmed by 0 bases and J by 12 bases, leaving 15 bases between them. Looked up from germline, CDR1 is LGHNA and CDR2 is YNFKEQ. The CDR3 DNA sequence: TGTGCCAGCAGCCAAGAGTCCAGGGAGGTCTGGCAGTTCTTC. Protein sequence: CASSQESREVWQFF.

This clone was recorded a few times. The chain uses TRBV5-6 and TRBJ2-1, with 7 bases fitting TRBD1. The CDR3 loop spans 15 amino acids. Germline V gene lookup returns CDR1 SGHDT and CDR2 YYEEEE. Trimming cost V 0 bases and J 4 bases; bases outside gene matches: 4. This CDR3 reads CASSLVVTGYNEQFF. Written as DNA, the CDR3 is TGTGCCAGCAGCTTGGTCGTGACAGGGTACAATGAGCAGTTCTTC.

The chain has TRBV2 and TRBJ2-1; TRBD2 matches 7 bases. V lost 10 bases, J lost 7 bases, and 13 bases stayed unmatched. CDR3 length: 14 residues. The V gene's germline CDR1 is SNHLY and CDR2 FYNNEI. CDR3 sequence: CATTSKRGGNEQFF. The CDR3 coding sequence is TGTGCCACCACATCAAAGCGGGGAGGGAATGAGCAGTTCTTC.

The chain recombines TRBV7-7 with TRBJ2-1; no reliable D call. Trimming shortened V by 5 bases and J by 0 bases, and 11 bases separated the two germline ends. Germline CDR1 and CDR2: SSHAT and FNYEAQ (reference sequence). The CDR3 has 15 residues. The CDR3 sequence is CASSDGVSSYNEQFF. The DNA of the CDR3 is TGTGCCAGCAGCGATGGAGTCAGCTCCTACAATGAGCAGTTCTTC.

In this sample, this clone turned up a few times. The chain uses TRBV6-6 and TRBJ1-1; D might be TRBD1 (5 bases). Looked up from germline, CDR1 is MNHNY and CDR2 is SVGAGI (reference sequence). This CDR3 spans 13 amino acids. Trimming removed 1 base at V and 7 bases at J, with 10 bases between. CDR3 amino acids: CASSYYRDGEAFF. The CDR3 region has the DNA TGTGCCAGCAGTTACTACCGGGACGGTGAAGCTTTCTTT.

The CDR3 here is CASSSSPGNEQFF. CDR3 DNA: TGCGCCAGCAGCTCCTCCCCGGGTAATGAGCAGTTCTTC. The chain links TRBV5-1 to TRBJ2-1; D call uncertain. CDR3 size: 13 residues. CDR1 is SGHRS and CDR2 is YFSETQ in the germline V gene. The germline V and J ends were trimmed by 3 bases and 7 bases, with 11 bases remaining between them.

The rearrangement links TRBV19 to TRBJ2-3; the D gene is possibly TRBD2 (6 bases). This CDR3 has 14 residues. CDR1 and CDR2 from the germline V gene are LNHDA and SQIVND (reference sequence). V shed 6 bases and J shed 0 bases, with 10 bases lying between them. Here the CDR3 reads CASREGSSTDTQYF. The CDR3 DNA sequence: TGTGCCAGTAGGGAGGGCTCTAGCACAGATACGCAGTATTTT.

This clone was seen a handful of times. The chain combines TRBV5-1 with TRBJ1-2; perhaps TRBD1 as D (5 bases). The CDR3 has 12 amino acids. The V and J ends lost 0 bases and 12 bases respectively, with 12 bases between them. Looked up from germline, CDR1 is SGHRS and CDR2 is YFSETQ. The CDR3 loop is CASSLAVVGDTF. CDR3 sequence (DNA): TGCGCCAGCAGCTTGGCCGTAGTAGGGGACACCTTC.

There are a few counts of this clone. The rearrangement links TRBV5-1 to TRBJ1-2, with D unresolved. Germline V gene data show CDR1 as SGHRS and CDR2 as YFSETQ. This CDR3 has 15 amino acids. Trimming stripped 0 bases from V and 9 bases from J, with 18 bases between. CDR3 DNA: TGCGCCAGCAGCTTGGCCGATAGTCCGATAATGAGCTACACCTTC. It translates to CASSLADSPIMSYTF.

This clone turned up a few times. CDR3: CASSQSILSRPGRWGNQPQHF. The CDR3 region has the DNA TGCGCCAGCAGTCAATCGATATTAAGTCGACCAGGGCGATGGGGCAATCAGCCCCAGCATTTT. The chain carries TRBV23-1 and TRBJ1-5; weak D call: TRBD1 (5 bases). TRBV23-1 is treated as an ORF (open reading frame) with a function not yet certain. Trimming pared 0 bases from V and 2 bases from J, leaving 26 bases between. The CDR3 spans 21 residues.

Worth noting for this clone: The same CDR3 also results from other DNA sequences found in this sample. The chain carries TRBV28 and TRBJ1-3, with no clear D. CDR1 and CDR2 (germline): MDHEN, SYDVKM. The CDR3 covers 12 residues. V lost 6 bases and J lost 3, with 6 bases in between. The chain's CDR3 is CASSLLGNTIYF. CDR3 nucleotides: TGTGCCAGCAGCCTACTTGGAAACACCATATATTTT.

The genes are TRBV7-7 and TRBJ1-1; D is perhaps TRBD1 (5 bases). CDR3 length: 15 residues. Trimming shortened V by 5 bases and J by 2 bases, and 15 bases separated the two germline ends. CDR1 is SSHAT, CDR2 FNYEAQ, per germline (reference sequence). The CDR3 DNA reads as TGTGCCAGCAGCGGATCAGGGATGGGCAACACTGAAGCTTTCTTT. This codes for CASSGSGMGNTEAFF.

This clone turned up a few times. This chain joins TRBV11-3 and TRBJ2-7, with TRBD1 as a possible D gene (5 bases). The CDR3 has 14 residues. CDR1 and CDR2 (germline): SGHNT, YENEEA. With 6 bases removed from V and 0 bases from J, the gap between germline ends came to 12 bases. DNA of the CDR3: TGTGCCAGCAGGCTTCAGGGAAGCTCCTACGAGCAGTACTTC. This translates into CASRLQGSSYEQYF.

This clone was recorded many times. The V call is TRBV19, the J call TRBJ1-2; D unclear. The CDR3 loop spans 13 amino acids. Germline CDR1 reads LNHDA; CDR2 reads SQIVND (reference sequence). Trimming removed 7 bases at V and 4 bases at J, with 13 bases between. The CDR3 region has the DNA TGTGCCAGTATTCCAGCACGATCCTATGGCTACACCTTC. Residues: CASIPARSYGYTF.

Many counts were recorded for this clone. V is TRBV28 and J is TRBJ2-7; D unclear. Germline lookup yields CDR1 MDHEN and CDR2 SYDVKM. V was cut by 5 bases and J by 3 bases, with 17 bases left in between. CDR3 length equals 15 residues. CDR3 amino acids: CASSAGRYQDYEQYV. The CDR3 nucleotides read TGTGCCAGCAGTGCCGGACGGTATCAGGACTACGAGCAGTACGTC.